This T cell receptor beta chain emerged from a study of Graves' ophthalmopathy and Graves' hyperthyroidism. Study-wide points: A majority of expanded thyroid clonotypes exceeding 0.001 frequency were likewise present in blood.

Note on this clonotype: Its antigen is still unknown.

The authors enrolled newly diagnosed hyperthyroidism patients aged 18 to 65 with under 2 months' duration. The TCR beta CDR3 regions underwent amplification from RNA transcripts. HTBI primers were used in a first-round RT-PCR, which preceded a second-round multiplex PCR. TCRdb re-analysed the multiplex PCR reads in MiXCR, keeping a single row per CDR3 protein. The sample has over a million distinct CDR3 sequences, roughly 35% seen once. The CDR3 runs 17 residues. The V and J ends lost 2 bases and 1 base respectively, with 18 bases between them. Germline V gene sequence: CDR1 SEHNR, CDR2 FQNEAQ (reference sequence).

This sequence was found in an adult man with Graves' hyperthyroidism. The chain employs TRBV7-9 and TRBJ2-7; no clear D. Sequenced material: peripheral blood or thyroid tissue (not recorded which). The CDR3 loop is CASSLWVERAQSYEQYF. CDR3 DNA sequence: TGTGCCAGCAGCTTATGGGTAGAAAGGGCCCAGTCCTACGAGCAGTACTTC.